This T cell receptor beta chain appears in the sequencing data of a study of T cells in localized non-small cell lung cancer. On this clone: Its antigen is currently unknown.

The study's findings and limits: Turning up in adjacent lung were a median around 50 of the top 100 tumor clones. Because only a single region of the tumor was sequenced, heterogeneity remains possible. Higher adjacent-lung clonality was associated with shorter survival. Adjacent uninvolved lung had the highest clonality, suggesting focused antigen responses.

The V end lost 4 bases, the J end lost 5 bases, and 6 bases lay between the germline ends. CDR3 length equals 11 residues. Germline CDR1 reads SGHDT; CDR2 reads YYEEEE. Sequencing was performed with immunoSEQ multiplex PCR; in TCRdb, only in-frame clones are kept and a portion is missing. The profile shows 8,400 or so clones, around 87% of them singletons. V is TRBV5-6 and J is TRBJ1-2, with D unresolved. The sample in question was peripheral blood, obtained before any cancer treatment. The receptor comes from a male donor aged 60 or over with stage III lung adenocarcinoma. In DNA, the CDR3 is TGTGCCAGCAGCCGGGTATATGGCTACACCTTC. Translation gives CASSRVYGYTF.